A single sample is the source of the 16 T cell receptor beta chains below, sequenced in a study of molecular identifiers for immune sequencing clone quantification. TCRdb reanalysed the PCR reads using MiXCR and keeps one entry per CDR3 protein. The sample holds about 40,000 distinct CDR3 sequences; about a fifth are singletons and the top ten take 6.5% to 9%. Specimen: naive CD8+ T cells from blood, with Jurkat cell RNA spiked in. Subset meaning: FACS-sorted CD8+CD4-CCR7+CD45RA+ naive T cells. These receptors all come from a human donor in good health. Some libraries in this study had Jurkat cell RNA spiked in.

There are many counts of this clonotype. The rearrangement links TRBV6-5 to TRBJ2-2, with D possibly matching TRBD1 (6 bases). CDR1 MNHEY and CDR2 SVGAGI come from the germline V gene. The CDR3 runs 14 residues. V lost 3 bases to trimming and J lost 5 bases, with 10 bases between them. CDR3 loop: CASSYTRGTGELFF. The CDR3 DNA is TGTGCCAGCAGTTATACGAGGGGGACCGGGGAGCTGTTTTTT.

This clonotype has at least ten counts. V gene TRBV9 combines with J gene TRBJ2-1; TRBD2 matches 10 bases. This CDR3 spans 16 amino acids. V shed 0 bases, J shed 9 bases, and the junction held 9 bases outside the gene matches. Per the germline V gene, CDR1 is SGDLS and CDR2 is YYNGEE. DNA of the CDR3: TGTGCCAGCAGCGTAGCTCCCCTAGCGGGAGCGGGTGAGCAGTTCTTC. Its translation is CASSVAPLAGAGEQFF. The whole variable domain, filled in from reference TRBV9 and TRBJ2-1, reads DSGVTQTPKHLITATGQRVTLRCSPRSGDLSVYWYQQSLDQGLQFLIQYYNGEERAKGNILERFSAQQFPDLHSELNLSSLELGDSALYFCASSVAPLAGAGEQFFGPGTRLTVL.

This clonotype was counted at least ten times. J is TRBJ2-1 and V is TRBV15, with 8 bases aligning to TRBD2. Unmatched junction bases numbered 11, after V lost 11 bases and J lost 8 bases. The CDR3 consists of 13 residues. Per the germline V gene, CDR1 is LNHNV and CDR2 is YYDKDF (reference sequence). The CDR3 DNA is TGTGCCGCCGGGGGACTAGATGTCGATGAGCAGTTCTTC. Translated: CAAGGLDVDEQFF.

At least ten counts were recorded for this clonotype. V gene TRBV29-1 combines with J gene TRBJ2-1; a possible D gene is TRBD1 (6 bases). The CDR3 consists of 14 residues. Trimming took 2 bases from V and 5 from J, leaving 13 bases between them. The V gene's germline CDR1 is SQVTM and CDR2 ANQGSEA. CDR3 residues: CSVEPGQLHNEQFF. The CDR3 nucleotides read TGCAGCGTTGAACCCGGACAGCTCCACAATGAGCAGTTCTTC.

With regard to this clonotype: This may stem from a read error, because a much larger clone lies one nucleotide away. The chain uses TRBV15 and TRBJ2-7, with D perhaps TRBD2 (6 bases). This CDR3 has 16 residues. CDR1 and CDR2 (germline): LNHNV, YYDKDF (reference sequence). Between the trimmed V and J ends, which lost 8 bases and 4 bases, there was a span of 24 bases. For the CDR3, the DNA is TGTGCCACCGGAGGGGCCCTTAGCCTCTCTGGATACGAGCAGTACTTC. Translated: CATGGALSLSGYEQYF.

This clonotype was detected ten times or more. The V and J genes are TRBV7-9 and TRBJ2-1; D call uncertain. Germline CDR1 reads SEHNR; CDR2 reads FQNEAQ (reference sequence). V was cut by 0 bases and J by 7 bases, with 7 bases left in between. The CDR3 totals 13 residues. CDR3 amino acids: CASSLALENEQFF. DNA of the CDR3: TGTGCCAGCAGCTTAGCGCTCGAAAATGAGCAGTTCTTC. The whole variable domain, remainder taken from reference TRBV7-9 and TRBJ2-1, is DTGVSQNPRHKITKRGQNVTFRCDPISEHNRLYWYRQTLGQGPEFLTYFQNEAQLEKSRLLSDRFSAERPKGSFSTLEIQRTEQGDSAMYLCASSLALENEQFFGPGTRLTVL.

In its sample, this clonotype was seen many times. The rearrangement uses TRBV29-1 and TRBJ2-7, with D possibly called TRBD1 or TRBD2 (5 bases each). Trimming stripped 3 bases from V and 4 bases from J, with 16 bases between. Germline CDR1 SQVTM, CDR2 ANQGSEA. This CDR3 is built from 14 residues. The CDR3: CSVDEGDGAYEQYF. The DNA of the CDR3 is TGCAGCGTTGATGAAGGGGACGGGGCGTACGAGCAGTACTTC.

This clonotype was seen at least ten times. The chain employs TRBV5-1 and TRBJ2-7; TRBD2 matches 7 bases. V lost 4 bases, J lost 7 bases, and 11 bases stayed unmatched. Germline loops: CDR1 SGHRS, CDR2 YFSETQ. This CDR3 is built from 14 residues. Here the CDR3 reads CASSGQGLDQEQYF. The CDR3 bases are TGCGCCAGCAGCGGCCAAGGACTAGATCAAGAGCAGTACTTC.

As concerns this clonotype: A much bigger clone sits one base away, suggesting this may be a read error. The J gene is TRBJ1-2, the V gene TRBV12-3 or TRBV12-4; no clear D gene. Trimming removed 4 bases from V and 6 bases from J, with 15 bases in between. This CDR3 spans 14 amino acids. In DNA form, the CDR3 reads TGTGCCAGCAGTTCCTCTCGACGGAACAATGGCTACACCTTC. It specifies CASSSSRRNNGYTF.

This clonotype was counted a few times. The chain couples TRBV5-1 to TRBJ2-7; 8 bases match TRBD2. The V segment lost 0 bases and the J segment 5 bases; nucleotides outside the gene matches: 4. The CDR3 is made up of 14 amino acids. Germline lookup yields CDR1 SGHRS and CDR2 YFSETQ. CDR3 sequence: CASSLAGGVDEQYF. DNA for the CDR3: TGCGCCAGCAGCTTGGCGGGAGGGGTCGACGAGCAGTACTTC.

This clonotype was seen ten or more times. The junction departs from germline at one end; a sequencing error may be responsible. The chain has TRBV7-9 and TRBJ2-2, with 11 bases matching TRBD2. CDR1 and CDR2 from the germline V gene are SEHNR and FQNEAQ (reference sequence). This CDR3 is built from 15 residues. CDR3 residues: CASSLAGGRSGELFF. The CDR3 DNA sequence: TGTGCCAGCAGTTTAGCGGGAGGGCGCTCCGGGGAGCTGTTTTTT.

J is TRBJ2-7 and V is TRBV7-2, with D possibly matching TRBD2 (5 bases). The V end was cut by 2 bases, the J end by 7 bases, with 12 bases between. There are 13 residues in the CDR3. CDR1 and CDR2 (germline): SGHTA, FQGNSA. DNA of the CDR3: TGTGCCAGCAGCTTAATTACTACGGGGGAGCAGTACTTC. It yields the protein CASSLITTGEQYF.

As to this clonotype: This is likely a read error, given that the CDR3 carries no conserved phenylalanine or tryptophan at its end. V gene TRBV9 combines with J gene TRBJ1-2, with 7 bases aligning to TRBD1. From germline, CDR1 is SGDLS and CDR2 YYNGEE. The V segment lost 3 bases and the J segment 4 bases; nucleotides outside the gene matches: 12. The CDR3 extends over 16 amino acids. CDR3 loop: CASSGGGTGLGYGYTY. The CDR3 DNA reads TGTGCCAGCAGCGGAGGGGGCACCGGACTGGGCTATGGCTACACCTAC.

This clonotype was seen just once. The conserved closing phenylalanine or tryptophan is absent in this CDR3, likely reflecting a read error. The chain has TRBV3-1 and TRBJ2-7, with 10 bases aligning to TRBD2. The CDR3 contains 18 residues. The V gene's germline CDR1 is LGHDT and CDR2 YNNKEL (reference sequence). Unmatched junction bases numbered 8, after V lost 0 bases and J lost 0 bases. The CDR3 is CASSQDGDLAGVSYEQYS. CDR3 nucleotides: TGTGCCAGCAGCCAAGACGGGGACCTAGCGGGGGTCTCCTACGAGCAGTACTCC.

There are many counts of this clonotype. The rearrangement joins TRBV5-5 to TRBJ2-7; tentative D call: TRBD1 (6 bases). V was pared by 2 bases and J by 2 bases, with 11 bases between. The CDR3 spans 14 residues. Germline V lookup: CDR1 SGHKS, CDR2 YYEKEE (reference sequence). CDR3 protein: CASSFWDTPYEQYF. The CDR3, as DNA: TGTGCCAGCAGCTTTTGGGACACCCCCTACGAGCAGTACTTC. Full variable domain (rest looked up from reference TRBV5-5 and TRBJ2-7): DAGVTQSPTHLIKTRGQQVTLRCSPISGHKSVSWYQQVLGQGPQFIFQYYEKEERGRGNFPDRFSARQFPNYSSELNVNALLLGDSALYLCASSFWDTPYEQYFGPGTRLTVT.

This clonotype was seen repeatedly, ten times or more. The CDR3 DNA sequence: TGTGCCAGCAGCTTACGCCCCGAGCCCTACAATGAGCAGTTCTTC. Protein sequence: CASSLRPEPYNEQFF. This chain links TRBV11-2 with TRBJ2-1; D ambiguous. V was shortened by 2 bases and J by 2 bases, with 10 bases between the two germline ends. CDR3 length equals 15 residues. Germline CDR1 SGHAT, CDR2 FQNNGV.